Listed below are T cell receptor beta chains from one sample, sequenced in a study of beta chain features in type 1 diabetes. Method: immunoSEQ multiplex PCR; TCRdb's copy keeps in-frame clones and lacks some. The data show over 200,000 clones, approximately 10% seen once. Sequencing was carried out using naive CD4+ T cells from blood. These receptors were taken from a man younger than 40 with type 1 diabetes. CDR3s include the opening cysteine and the closing phenylalanine or tryptophan. A D gene is named only where the DNA matches it firmly. Only part of the rows carry a size: once, few, many, or a class if the clone is expanded.

len,j_gene,abundance,d_gene,v_gene,CDR3aa,CDR3nt
14,TRBJ2-3,.,.,TRBV7-3,CASSLWGITDTQYF,TGTGCCAGCAGCCTTTGGGGCATCACAGATACGCAGTATTTT
15,TRBJ1-2,.,TRBD1,TRBV11-2,CASSSSGTGDYGYTF,TGTGCCAGCAGCTCCTCCGGGACAGGGGACTATGGCTACACCTTC
14,TRBJ1-2,few,TRBD1,TRBV27,CASSPGQGNYGYTF,TGTGCCAGCAGTCCTGGACAGGGTAACTATGGCTACACCTTC
12,TRBJ2-7,.,.,TRBV30,CAWSKAGGEQYF,TGTGCCTGGAGTAAAGCCGGGGGCGAGCAGTACTTC
17,TRBJ1-1,.,TRBD1,TRBV5-1,CASSWSGGMGMNTEAFF,TGCGCCAGCAGCTGGTCAGGGGGTATGGGGATGAACACTGAAGCTTTCTTT
14,TRBJ2-3,.,TRBD2,TRBV5-1,CASSFSGEADTQYF,TGCGCCAGCAGCTTTAGCGGGGAGGCAGATACGCAGTATTTT
16,TRBJ2-7,.,TRBD1,TRBV5-4,CASSSTAAGGPYEQYF,TGTGCCAGCAGCTCGACGGCGGCAGGGGGCCCCTACGAGCAGTACTTC
14,TRBJ2-3,.,.,TRBV28,CASSFGGLTDTQYF,TGTGCCAGCAGTTTTGGCGGCCTCACAGATACGCAGTATTTT
16,TRBJ2-3,few,.,TRBV9,CASSVGTPRVGDTQYF,TGTGCCAGCAGCGTAGGGACTCCACGAGTGGGGGATACGCAGTATTTT
16,TRBJ1-2,.,.,TRBV27,CASSLRRGAPNYGYTF,TGTGCCAGCAGTTTACGCCGTGGGGCACCCAACTATGGCTACACCTTC
13,TRBJ1-5,few,.,TRBV11-1,CASSLGGHQPQHF,TGTGCCAGCAGCTTGGGGGGGCATCAGCCCCAGCATTTT
12,TRBJ2-1,few,.,TRBV28,CASSIDTNEQFF,TGTGCCAGCAGCATCGACACCAATGAGCAGTTCTTC
15,TRBJ1-5,few,TRBD1,TRBV18,CASSSGQPGYQPQHF,TGTGCCAGCTCATCGGGACAGCCGGGCTATCAGCCCCAGCATTTT
17,TRBJ1-6,few,.,TRBV14,CASSQVVQGLHNSPLHF,TGTGCCAGCAGCCAAGTGGTGCAGGGGCTCCATAATTCACCCCTCCACTTT
12,TRBJ1-2,.,.,TRBV18,CASSPSGDGYTF,TGTGCCAGCTCACCATCGGGGGATGGCTACACCTTC
14,TRBJ2-5,.,TRBD2,TRBV5-1,CASSWPGGRETQYF,TGCGCCAGCAGCTGGCCGGGAGGGAGGGAGACCCAGTACTTC
17,TRBJ2-7,few,TRBD1,TRBV10-3,CAIRRPGQGTGEYEQYF,TGTGCCATCAGGCGCCCGGGACAGGGTACCGGGGAGTACGAGCAGTACTTC
13,TRBJ2-5,.,TRBD1,TRBV5-1,CASSWDRGETQYF,TGCGCCAGCAGCTGGGACAGGGGAGAGACCCAGTACTTC
11,TRBJ2-1,.,.,TRBV20-1,CSARTQGGQFF,TGCAGTGCTAGAACCCAGGGTGGGCAGTTCTTC
15,TRBJ2-7,few,TRBD2,TRBV7-9,CASSLPLGGGYEQYF,TGTGCCAGCAGCTTACCTCTGGGGGGAGGGTACGAGCAGTACTTC
19,TRBJ1-4,.,TRBD1,TRBV4-2,CASSQERGTGGFLREKLFF,TGTGCCAGCAGCCAAGAGCGTGGAACAGGGGGCTTCTTACGGGAAAAACTGTTTTTT
16,TRBJ2-4,.,TRBD1,TRBV6-5,CASSYTPTGGKNIQYF,TGTGCCAGCAGTTACACCCCCACAGGGGGCAAAAACATTCAGTACTTC
14,TRBJ1-6,few,TRBD1,TRBV30,CAWNTGDLGSPLHF,TGTGCCTGGAACACAGGGGATCTAGGATCACCCCTCCACTTT
15,TRBJ2-7,.,.,TRBV7-2,CASSLRGGTDYEQYF,TGTGCCAGCAGCTTAAGAGGCGGGACAGACTACGAGCAGTACTTC
15,TRBJ1-1,.,TRBD1,TRBV7-9,CASSPADSGGTEAFF,TGTGCCAGCAGCCCGGCGGACTCAGGGGGCACTGAAGCTTTCTTT
13,TRBJ1-1,few,.,TRBV27,CATSPSGGTEAFF,TGTGCCACCAGTCCTTCCGGGGGCACTGAAGCTTTCTTT
15,TRBJ1-1,.,.,TRBV23-1,CASSQSGDRPEEAFF,TGCGCCAGCAGTCAATCGGGCGACAGGCCTGAAGAAGCTTTCTTT
14,TRBJ2-7,few,.,TRBV4-3,CASSQAFSGYEQYF,TGCGCCAGCAGCCAAGCTTTTAGCGGCTACGAGCAGTACTTC
12,TRBJ2-1,few,.,TRBV7-2,CASSLNRGARFF,TGTGCCAGCAGCTTAAATCGGGGAGCCCGGTTCTTC
15,TRBJ1-6,.,TRBD1,TRBV5-1,CASSTRGNLNSPLHF,TGCGCCAGCAGCACCAGGGGGAATCTAAATTCACCCCTCCACTTT
11,TRBJ1-2,few,.,TRBV2,CASSPRLNYTF,TGTGCCAGCAGCCCGAGACTTAACTACACCTTC
14,TRBJ2-3,few,TRBD1,TRBV30,CAWVPGQGSDTQYF,TGTGCCTGGGTTCCGGGACAGGGGTCAGATACGCAGTATTTT
13,TRBJ1-5,.,.,TRBV7-9,CASSLGEGQPQHF,TGTGCCAGCAGCTTAGGGGAGGGACAGCCCCAGCATTTT
12,TRBJ2-7,few,.,TRBV6-1,CASENFGGEQYF,TGTGCCAGCGAGAACTTTGGTGGCGAGCAGTACTTC
15,TRBJ2-1,.,TRBD2,TRBV6-5,CASSYSGLAGAKQFF,TGTGCCAGCAGTTACTCAGGACTAGCGGGGGCCAAGCAGTTCTTC
13,TRBJ2-5,.,.,TRBV10-3,CAISAGQQETQYF,TGTGCCATCAGCGCCGGACAGCAAGAGACCCAGTACTTC
12,TRBJ1-6,.,.,TRBV6-5,CASSYPNSPLHF,TGTGCCAGCAGTTACCCGAATTCACCCCTCCACTTT
13,TRBJ1-2,.,.,TRBV9,CASSPQGLDGYTF,TGTGCCAGCAGCCCACAGGGCCTCGATGGCTACACCTTC
14,TRBJ2-3,.,.,TRBV30,CAWSRGLASHTQYF,TGTGCCTGGAGTCGAGGACTCGCCAGCCATACGCAGTATTTT
15,TRBJ2-6,few,TRBD1,TRBV30,CAWSSGTAGANVLTF,TGTGCCTGGAGTTCTGGGACAGCTGGGGCCAACGTCCTGACTTTC
15,TRBJ1-2,few,TRBD1,TRBV10-3,CAISGKTGATDGYTF,TGTGCCATCAGTGGTAAAACAGGGGCGACGGATGGCTACACCTTC
14,TRBJ1-1,few,.,TRBV2,CATSPPVDSFEAFF,TGTGCCACCTCTCCGCCTGTGGACAGCTTCGAAGCTTTCTTT